The 6 T cell receptor beta chains listed next were all sequenced from one sample in a study of cytomegalovirus exposure and HLA in healthy donors. Data came from immunoSEQ multiplex PCR; TCRdb stores just in-frame clones and leaves some out. Of 150,000 to 200,000 clones listed, 85% were seen once; the top ten hold 16%. Sequenced input: PBMCs. The receptors shown here come from a man younger than 30 in good health and CMV-seropositive.

The V call is TRBV5-1, the J call TRBJ2-2; a weak D match, TRBD2 (5 bases). Germline CDR1 reads SGHRS; CDR2 reads YFSETQ. The V gene lost 1 base and the J gene lost 0 bases, with 10 bases spanning the gap. The CDR3 is made up of 16 amino acids. CDR3 DNA sequence: TGCGCCAGCAGCTTGAGTCCGGGGTCGAACACCGGGGAGCTGTTTTTT. This gives the protein CASSLSPGSNTGELFF.

This chain links TRBV4-1 with TRBJ2-7; 10 bases line up with TRBD2. The CDR3 loop spans 16 amino acids. With 4 bases clipped from V and 4 bases from J, the junction kept 10 bases outside the gene matches. CDR1 and CDR2 (germline): MGHRA, YSYEKL. Here the CDR3 DNA reads TGCGCCAGCAGCCCCCTGGGACTAGCGACGACATACGAGCAGTACTTC. It yields the protein CASSPLGLATTYEQYF.

This clone has just one count. The chain links TRBV7-2 to TRBJ2-3; the D gene is possibly TRBD2 (5 bases). Per germline, CDR1 SGHTA and CDR2 FQGNSA. V was clipped by 3 bases and J by 6 bases, with 16 bases between them. This CDR3 has 15 residues. CDR3 sequence reads: CASSLAASPWDTQYF. The CDR3 DNA follows: TGTGCCAGCAGCTTGGCGGCTAGCCCGTGGGATACGCAGTATTTT.

This chain links TRBV18 with TRBJ2-7; 8 bases line up with TRBD1. Trimming removed 2 bases from V and 6 bases from J; junction bases left unmatched: 9. This CDR3 is 15 amino acids long. Germline V gene sequence: CDR1 KGHSH, CDR2 LQKENI. This chain's CDR3 is CASSPFGQGGGEQYF. The CDR3 nucleotides are TGTGCCAGCTCACCATTCGGACAGGGCGGTGGCGAGCAGTACTTC.

The chain couples TRBV14 to TRBJ2-7, with TRBD1 as a possible D gene (7 bases). Germline assignment: CDR1 SGHDN and CDR2 FVKESK. This CDR3 has 15 amino acids. V dropped 1 base and J dropped 4 bases, with 14 bases sitting between them. The CDR3 DNA follows: TGTGCCAGCAGCCAAGTATGGCCAGGGGGGTACGAGCAGTACTTC. Its protein is CASSQVWPGGYEQYF.

CDR3 DNA sequence: TGCGCCAGCAGCTCATCCACACTAGCGGGAGGGGAAGTCCAGTTCTTC. It yields the protein CASSSSTLAGGEVQFF. The genes are TRBV5-1 and TRBJ2-1; 13 bases are a match to TRBD2. The CDR3 is 16 amino acids. V lost 3 bases and J lost 13; bases outside the gene matches: 13. Germline-derived CDR1 and CDR2 are SGHRS and YFSETQ.